This TCR beta chain was observed in a study of radiotherapy plus CTLA-4 blockade in lung cancer. Study context: Objective responses were recorded in about 18% of patients, with disease control recorded in about 30%.

The junction had 5 bases not matched to a gene; V was cut back by 4 bases and J by 3 bases. The length of the CDR3 is 17 residues. Germline CDR1 and CDR2: SGHNT and YENEEA. General study results and limits: Radiotherapy plus ipilimumab was followed by expansion in blood of tumor-derived TCR clones. Reported findings show early blood T cell clone dynamics, with interferon-beta, best predicted response.

Focal radiation plus CTLA-4 blockade with ipilimumab was given to patients with chemo-refractory metastatic non-small-cell lung cancer. Sequencing was performed with immunoSEQ multiplex PCR; in TCRdb, only in-frame clones are kept and a portion is missing. The top ten hold under 9% of the sample, which has approximately 75,000 clones, around 73% seen once. On this clone: Its antigen is unknown.

The TCR originated in a human donor with non-small cell lung cancer who had a complete response to radiotherapy plus ipilimumab. This sample comprised peripheral blood, obtained from a patient treated with radiotherapy plus ipilimumab. The V and J genes are TRBV11-3 and TRBJ2-2; TRBD2 aligns across 13 bases. The DNA for the CDR3 is TGTGCCAGCAGCTACCGGACTAGCGGGGGCTACACCGGGGAGCTGTTTTTT. Protein sequence: CASSYRTSGGYTGELFF.